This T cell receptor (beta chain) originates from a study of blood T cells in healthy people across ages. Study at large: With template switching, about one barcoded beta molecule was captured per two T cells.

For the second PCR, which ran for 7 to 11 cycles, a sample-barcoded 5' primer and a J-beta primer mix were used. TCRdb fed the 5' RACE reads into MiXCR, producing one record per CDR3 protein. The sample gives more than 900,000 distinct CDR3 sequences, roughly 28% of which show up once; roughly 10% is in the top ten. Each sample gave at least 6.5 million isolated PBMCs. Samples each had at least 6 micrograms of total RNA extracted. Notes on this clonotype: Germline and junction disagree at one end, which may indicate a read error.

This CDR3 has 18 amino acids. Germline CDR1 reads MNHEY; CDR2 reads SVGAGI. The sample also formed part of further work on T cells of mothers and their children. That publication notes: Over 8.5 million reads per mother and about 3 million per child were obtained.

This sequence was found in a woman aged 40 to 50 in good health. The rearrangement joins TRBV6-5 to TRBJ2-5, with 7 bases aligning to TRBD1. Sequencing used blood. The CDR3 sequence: CDSSYRAVGQTLPYEQYF. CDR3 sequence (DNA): TGTGACAGCAGTTACCGCGCCGTGGGACAGACCTTACCCTACGAACAGTACTTC.